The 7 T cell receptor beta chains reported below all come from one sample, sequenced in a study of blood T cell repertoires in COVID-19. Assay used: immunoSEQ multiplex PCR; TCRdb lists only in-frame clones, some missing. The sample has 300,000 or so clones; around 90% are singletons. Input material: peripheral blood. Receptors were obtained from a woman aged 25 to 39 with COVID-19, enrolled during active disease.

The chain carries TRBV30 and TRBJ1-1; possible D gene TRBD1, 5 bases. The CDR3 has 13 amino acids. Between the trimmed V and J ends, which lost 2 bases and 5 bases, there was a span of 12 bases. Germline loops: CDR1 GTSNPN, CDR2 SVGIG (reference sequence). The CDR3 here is CAWSKAGRTEAFF. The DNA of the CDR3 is TGTGCCTGGAGTAAGGCAGGGCGGACTGAAGCTTTCTTT.

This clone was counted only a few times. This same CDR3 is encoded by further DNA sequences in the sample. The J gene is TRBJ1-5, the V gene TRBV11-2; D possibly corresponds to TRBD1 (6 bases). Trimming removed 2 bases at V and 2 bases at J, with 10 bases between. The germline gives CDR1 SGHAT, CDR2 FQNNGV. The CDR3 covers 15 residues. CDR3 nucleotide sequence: TGTGCCAGCAGCTTATATTCAGGGGGCAATCAGCCCCAGCATTTT. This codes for CASSLYSGGNQPQHF.

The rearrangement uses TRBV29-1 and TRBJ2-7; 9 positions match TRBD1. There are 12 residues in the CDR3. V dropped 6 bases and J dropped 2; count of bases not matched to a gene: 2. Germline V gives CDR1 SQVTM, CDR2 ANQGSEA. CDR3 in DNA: TGCAGCGTCGGACAGGGGACCTACGAGCAGTACTTC. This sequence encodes CSVGQGTYEQYF.

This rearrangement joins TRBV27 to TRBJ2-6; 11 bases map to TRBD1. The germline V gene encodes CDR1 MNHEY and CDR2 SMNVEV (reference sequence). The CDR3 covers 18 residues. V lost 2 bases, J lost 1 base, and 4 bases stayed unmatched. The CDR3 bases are TGTGCCAGCAGTTTACGGACAGGGGGCGCTTCTGGGGCCAACGTCCTGACTTTC. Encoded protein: CASSLRTGGASGANVLTF.

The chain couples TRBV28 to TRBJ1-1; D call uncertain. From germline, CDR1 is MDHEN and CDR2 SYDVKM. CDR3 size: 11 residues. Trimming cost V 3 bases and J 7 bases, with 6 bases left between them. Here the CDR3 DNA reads TGTGCCAGCAGTTTGAGGTATGAAGCTTTCTTT. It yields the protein CASSLRYEAFF.

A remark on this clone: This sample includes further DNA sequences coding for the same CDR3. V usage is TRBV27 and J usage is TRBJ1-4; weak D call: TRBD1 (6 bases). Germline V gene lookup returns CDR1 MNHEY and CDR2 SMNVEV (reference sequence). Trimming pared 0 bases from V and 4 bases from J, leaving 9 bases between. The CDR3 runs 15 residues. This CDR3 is CASSLSGGINEKLFF. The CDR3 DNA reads TGTGCCAGCAGTTTATCAGGGGGAATTAATGAAAAACTGTTTTTT.

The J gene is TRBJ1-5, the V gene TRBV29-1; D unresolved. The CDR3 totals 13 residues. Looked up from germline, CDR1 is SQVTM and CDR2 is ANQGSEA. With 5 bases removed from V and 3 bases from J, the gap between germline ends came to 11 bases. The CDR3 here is CSVIWASNQPQHF. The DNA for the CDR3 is TGCAGCGTTATCTGGGCTTCCAATCAGCCCCAGCATTTT.